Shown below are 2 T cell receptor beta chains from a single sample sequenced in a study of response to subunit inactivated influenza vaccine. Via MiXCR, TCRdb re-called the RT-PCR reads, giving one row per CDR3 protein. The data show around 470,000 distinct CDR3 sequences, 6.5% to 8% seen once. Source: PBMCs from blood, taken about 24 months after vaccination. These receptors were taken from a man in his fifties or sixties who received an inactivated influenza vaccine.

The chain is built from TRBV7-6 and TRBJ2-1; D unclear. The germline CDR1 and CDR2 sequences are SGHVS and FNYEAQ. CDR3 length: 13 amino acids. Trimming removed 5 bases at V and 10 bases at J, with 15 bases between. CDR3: CASSLRTNGEQFF. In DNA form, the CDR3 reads TGTGCCAGCAGCCTGAGGACCAACGGGGAGCAGTTCTTC.

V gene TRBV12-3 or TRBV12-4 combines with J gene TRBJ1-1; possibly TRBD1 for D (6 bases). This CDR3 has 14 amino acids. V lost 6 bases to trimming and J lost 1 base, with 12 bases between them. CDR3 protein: CASRVDRGNTEAFF. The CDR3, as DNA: TGTGCCAGCAGGGTGGACAGAGGGAACACTGAAGCTTTCTTT.